Listed below are T cell receptor beta chains from one sample, sequenced in a study of T cells in Graves' hyperthyroidism and ophthalmopathy. Each CDR3 protein gets one entry after TCRdb re-called the multiplex PCR reads with MiXCR. The table records 610,000 or so distinct CDR3 sequences, 40% to 55% of them present only once. The material sequenced was peripheral blood or thyroid tissue (not recorded which). The receptors were gathered from a woman aged 18-29 years with Graves' hyperthyroidism. Both conserved end residues are part of each CDR3. The order of the fields is V gene, D gene, J gene, CDR3 protein. D genes are given only for firm matches.

>TRBV12-3/TRBV12-4|TRBD2|TRBJ2-5
CASSLTLAGKETQYF
>TRBV11-2|-|TRBJ2-1
CASSLGLWEQFF
>TRBV20-1|-|TRBJ1-4
CSAPGNEKLFF
>TRBV6-5|-|TRBJ1-1
CASSYRDELEAFF
>TRBV12-3/TRBV12-4|TRBD1|TRBJ1-2
CASSSGTVNTF
>TRBV5-1|-|TRBJ1-1
CASSFEGDVEAFF
>TRBV7-9|-|TRBJ1-6
CASSPSPTGPNSPLHF
>TRBV4-1|-|TRBJ1-2
CASSQPLESGRNYGYTF
>TRBV5-5|TRBD1|TRBJ1-5
CASSSGTGSLQPQHF
>TRBV24-1|-|TRBJ1-5
CATSEYGTRQPQHF
>TRBV29-1|TRBD1|TRBJ2-7
CRRDRSPYEQYF
>TRBV29-1|-|TRBJ2-7
CSGASASSYEQYF
>TRBV20-1|TRBD2|TRBJ2-7
CSASPGLAGSYEQYF
>TRBV27|-|TRBJ1-6
CASSLISGRGKSPLHF
>TRBV7-2|TRBD2|TRBJ2-7
CASSSSSGMNVLQYF
>TRBV6-5|-|TRBJ1-6
CASRPFASSYNSPLHF
>TRBV3-1|-|TRBJ1-2
CASSQVPEGYGYTF
>TRBV20-1|-|TRBJ1-2
CSARGDYGYTF
>TRBV15|-|TRBJ2-2
CATSREDFSGELFF
>TRBV4-1|TRBD1|TRBJ1-2
CASRRSIGQTGGGYGYTF
>TRBV12-3/TRBV12-4|TRBD1|TRBJ1-2
CASSFPGGGCTF
>TRBV7-2|TRBD1|TRBJ2-7
CASSYDRGLYEQYF
>TRBV7-2|-|TRBJ1-5
CASSLHGQGKTQHF
>TRBV7-3|TRBD2|TRBJ2-3
CASSLTATSGFTDTQYF
>TRBV4-1|-|TRBJ2-5
CASSVTKGETQYF
>TRBV7-2|-|TRBJ2-1
CASSLEAGGEQFF
>TRBV13|TRBD1|TRBJ1-4
CASSMTGTGVSGNEKLFF
>TRBV7-8|-|TRBJ2-7
CASSLAVAGGAYEQYF
>TRBV20-1|-|TRBJ2-1
CSARYNEQFF
>TRBV7-9|-|TRBJ1-2
CASTSSSGTNTNYGYTF
>TRBV2|-|TRBJ2-1
CASSNTGDYNEQFF
>TRBV20-1|TRBD1|TRBJ1-1
CSARTGGAKTEAFF
>TRBV20-1|-|TRBJ2-3
CSARGRANTDTQYF
>TRBV7-3|-|TRBJ1-4
CASSRQVNNEKLFF
>TRBV5-6|TRBD1|TRBJ2-7
CASSLEGTASYEQYF
>TRBV24-1|TRBD2|TRBJ2-5
CATRGLAALQETQYF
>TRBV10-3|-|TRBJ1-5
CTISESEGRSNQPQHF
>TRBV6-5|-|TRBJ2-7
CASSPPVGYEQYF
>TRBV24-1|TRBD1|TRBJ2-7
CATSDPSTGSNEQYF
>TRBV12-5|TRBD1|TRBJ2-7
CASGLGQGSDEQYF
>TRBV7-6|-|TRBJ1-5
CASNLDEGLGPQHF
>TRBV29-1|-|TRBJ2-5
CSVRAGDGETQYF
>TRBV7-9|TRBD1|TRBJ2-6
CACNPGQTYSGANVLTF
>TRBV6-2/TRBV6-3|-|TRBJ1-2
CASIPTTGRKDGYTF
>TRBV20-1|-|TRBJ2-7
CSAPEGGNYEQYF
>TRBV7-3|TRBD2|TRBJ2-3
CASSYGSGSTDTQYF
>TRBV7-9|-|TRBJ2-5
CASSLGFSVETQYF
>TRBV4-2|-|TRBJ1-2
CASSQVDYGYTF
>TRBV5-5|-|TRBJ1-5
CASSLWVRPGQPQHF
>TRBV18|TRBD1|TRBJ1-5
CASSNTGGNQPQHF